This T cell receptor (beta chain) was identified in a study of cytomegalovirus exposure and HLA in healthy donors. At the level of the study: A preliminary data release comprised about 85 million unique TCRs obtained from HLA-typed donors.

CDR1 and CDR2 (germline): SGHVS, FQNEAQ. The CDR3 loop spans 15 amino acids. The V gene lost 2 bases and the J gene lost 0 bases, with 7 bases spanning the gap. The PCR ran on 60 Vbeta and 13 Jbeta primers. Assay used: immunoSEQ multiplex PCR; TCRdb lists only in-frame clones, some missing. This repertoire shows roughly 52,000 clones, about 80% found once; its top ten account for more than 1.4%. Note on this clone: The antigen remains undetermined.

General study results and limits: TRBV6-2, TRBV6-3 and other indistinguishable V segments were excluded. In vitro assays verified that a few CMV-associated chains recognized CMV antigens specifically. The study put some 160 TCR beta chains on its list as cytomegalovirus-associated.

Source material: PBMCs. The rearrangement uses TRBV7-8 and TRBJ1-4; D is undetermined. This clonotype originated in a female donor in good health and CMV-seronegative. The CDR3 region is CASSLNEATNEKLFF. CDR3 bases: TGTGCCAGCAGCTTAAATGAGGCAACTAATGAAAAACTGTTTTTT.